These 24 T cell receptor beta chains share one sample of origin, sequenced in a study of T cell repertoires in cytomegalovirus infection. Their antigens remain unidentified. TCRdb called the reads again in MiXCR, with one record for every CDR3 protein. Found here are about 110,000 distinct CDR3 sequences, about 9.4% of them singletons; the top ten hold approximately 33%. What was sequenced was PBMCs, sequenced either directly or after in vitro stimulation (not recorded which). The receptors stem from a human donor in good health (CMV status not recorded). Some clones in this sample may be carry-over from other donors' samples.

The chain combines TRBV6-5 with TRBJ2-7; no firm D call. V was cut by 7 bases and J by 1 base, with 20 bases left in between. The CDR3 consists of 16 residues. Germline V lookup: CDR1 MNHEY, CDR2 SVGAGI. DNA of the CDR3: TGTGCCAGCACCCCTCGGGTGGGTACCACGTCCTACGAGCAGTACGTC. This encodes CASTPRVGTTSYEQYV.

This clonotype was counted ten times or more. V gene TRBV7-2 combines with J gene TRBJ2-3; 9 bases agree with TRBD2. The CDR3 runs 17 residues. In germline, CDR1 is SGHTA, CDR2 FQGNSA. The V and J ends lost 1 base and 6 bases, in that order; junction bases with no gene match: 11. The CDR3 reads CASSLVGLAGSRDTQYF. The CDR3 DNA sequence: TGTGCCAGCAGCTTAGTTGGCCTAGCGGGGTCCCGGGATACGCAGTATTTT.

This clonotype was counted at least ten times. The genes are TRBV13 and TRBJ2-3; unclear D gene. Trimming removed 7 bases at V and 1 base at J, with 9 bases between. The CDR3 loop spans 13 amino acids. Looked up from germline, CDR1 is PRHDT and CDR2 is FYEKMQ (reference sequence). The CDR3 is CASTLPGTDTQYF. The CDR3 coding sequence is TGTGCCAGCACCCTCCCTGGCACAGATACGCAGTATTTT.

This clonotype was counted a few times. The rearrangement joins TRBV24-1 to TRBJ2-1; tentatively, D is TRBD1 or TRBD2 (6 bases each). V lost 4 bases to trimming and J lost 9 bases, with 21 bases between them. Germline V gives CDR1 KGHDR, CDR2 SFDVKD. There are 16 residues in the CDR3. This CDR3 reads CATSDFGGLSWGEQFF. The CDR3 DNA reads TGTGCCACCAGTGACTTCGGGGGCCTCAGTTGGGGTGAGCAGTTCTTC.

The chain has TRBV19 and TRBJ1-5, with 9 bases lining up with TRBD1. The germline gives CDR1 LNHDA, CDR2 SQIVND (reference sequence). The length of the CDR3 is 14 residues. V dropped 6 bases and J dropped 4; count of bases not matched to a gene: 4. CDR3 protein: CASRPQGANQPQHF. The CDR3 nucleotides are TGTGCCAGTAGACCACAGGGGGCGAATCAGCCCCAGCATTTT.

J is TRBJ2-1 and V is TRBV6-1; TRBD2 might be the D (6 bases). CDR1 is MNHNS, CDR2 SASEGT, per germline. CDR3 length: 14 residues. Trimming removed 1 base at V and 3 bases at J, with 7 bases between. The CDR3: CASSEGGNYNEQFF. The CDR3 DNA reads TGTGCCAGCAGTGAAGGCGGGAACTACAATGAGCAGTTCTTC.

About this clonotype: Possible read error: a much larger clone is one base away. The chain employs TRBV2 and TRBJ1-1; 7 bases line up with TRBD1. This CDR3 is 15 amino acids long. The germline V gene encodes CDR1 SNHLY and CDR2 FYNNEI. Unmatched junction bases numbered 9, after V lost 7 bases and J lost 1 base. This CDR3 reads CASTKTGSENTEAFF. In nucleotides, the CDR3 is TGTGCCAGCACAAAGACAGGGTCTGAGAACACTGAAGCTTTCTTT.

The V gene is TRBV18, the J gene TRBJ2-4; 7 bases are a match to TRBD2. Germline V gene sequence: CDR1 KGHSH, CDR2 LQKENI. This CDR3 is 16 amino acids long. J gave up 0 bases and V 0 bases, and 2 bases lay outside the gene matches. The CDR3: CASSPPGGGAKNIQYF. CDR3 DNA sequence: TGTGCCAGCTCACCACCCGGCGGGGGAGCCAAAAACATTCAGTACTTC.

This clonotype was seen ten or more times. The CDR3 DNA reads as TGTGCCAGCAGTGAAGGGGCGGGAGGGCCCACAGATACGCAGTATTTT. It encodes CASSEGAGGPTDTQYF. The V and J genes are TRBV2 and TRBJ2-3; 9 bases agree with TRBD2. The CDR3 has 16 residues. Per the germline V gene, CDR1 is SNHLY and CDR2 is FYNNEI. V lost 1 base, J lost 2 bases, and 4 bases stayed unmatched. The full variable domain, rest sourced from reference TRBV2 and TRBJ2-3, is EPEVTQTPSHQVTQMGQEVILRCVPISNHLYFYWYRQILGQKVEFLVSFYNNEISEKSEIFDDQFSVERPDGSNFTLKIRSTKLEDSAMYFCASSEGAGGPTDTQYFGPGTRLTVL.

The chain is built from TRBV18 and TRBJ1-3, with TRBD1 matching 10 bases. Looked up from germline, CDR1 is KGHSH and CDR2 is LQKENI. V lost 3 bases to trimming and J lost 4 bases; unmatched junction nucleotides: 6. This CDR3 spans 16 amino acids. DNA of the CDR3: TGTGCCAGCTCACCGCTACGACAGGGGGCAGGAAACACCATATATTTT. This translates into CASSPLRQGAGNTIYF.

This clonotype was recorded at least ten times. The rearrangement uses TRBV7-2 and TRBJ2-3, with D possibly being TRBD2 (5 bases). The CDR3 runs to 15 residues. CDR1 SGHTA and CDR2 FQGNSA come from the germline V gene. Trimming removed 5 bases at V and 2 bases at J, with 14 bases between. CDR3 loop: CASSRGGGSTDTQYF. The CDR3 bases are TGTGCCAGCAGCCGCGGAGGCGGGTCCACAGATACGCAGTATTTT.

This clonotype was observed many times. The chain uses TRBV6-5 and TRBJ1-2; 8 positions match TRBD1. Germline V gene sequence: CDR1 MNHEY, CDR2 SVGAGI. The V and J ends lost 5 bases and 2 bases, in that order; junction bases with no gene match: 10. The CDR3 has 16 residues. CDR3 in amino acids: CASSHRTGSRNYGYTF. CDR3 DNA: TGTGCCAGCAGTCACCGGACAGGGTCGAGGAACTATGGCTACACCTTC.

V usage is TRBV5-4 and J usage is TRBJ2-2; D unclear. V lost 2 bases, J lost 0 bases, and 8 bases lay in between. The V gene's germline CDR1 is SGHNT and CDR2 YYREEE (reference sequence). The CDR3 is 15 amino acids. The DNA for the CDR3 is TGTGCCAGCAGCTTCAGAAGCGCGAACACCGGGGAGCTGTTTTTT. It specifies CASSFRSANTGELFF.

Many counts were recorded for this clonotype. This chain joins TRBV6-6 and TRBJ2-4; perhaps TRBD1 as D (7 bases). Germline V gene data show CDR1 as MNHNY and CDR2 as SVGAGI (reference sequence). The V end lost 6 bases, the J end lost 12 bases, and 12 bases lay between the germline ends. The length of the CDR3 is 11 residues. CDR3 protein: CASRQGGAQYF. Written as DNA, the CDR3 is TGTGCCAGCAGGCAGGGGGGAGCTCAGTACTTC.

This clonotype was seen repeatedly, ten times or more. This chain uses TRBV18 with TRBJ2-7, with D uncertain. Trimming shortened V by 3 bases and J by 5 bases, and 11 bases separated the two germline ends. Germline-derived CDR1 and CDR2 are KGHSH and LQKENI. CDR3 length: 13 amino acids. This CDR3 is CASSPDRQNEQYF. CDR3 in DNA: TGTGCCAGCTCACCGGACCGACAAAACGAGCAGTACTTC.

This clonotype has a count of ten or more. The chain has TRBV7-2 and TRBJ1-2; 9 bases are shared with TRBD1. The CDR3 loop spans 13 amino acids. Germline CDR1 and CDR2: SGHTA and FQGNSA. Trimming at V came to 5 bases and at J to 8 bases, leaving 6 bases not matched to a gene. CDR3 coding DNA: TGTGCCAGCAGCGGGGACAGGGCTCAAGGCTACACCTTC. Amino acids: CASSGDRAQGYTF.

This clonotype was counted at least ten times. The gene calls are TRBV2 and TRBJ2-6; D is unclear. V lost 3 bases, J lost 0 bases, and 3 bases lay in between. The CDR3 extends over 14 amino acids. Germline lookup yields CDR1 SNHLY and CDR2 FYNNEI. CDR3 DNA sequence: TGTGCCAGCAGTGACACCTCTGGGGCCAACGTCCTGACTTTC. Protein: CASSDTSGANVLTF.

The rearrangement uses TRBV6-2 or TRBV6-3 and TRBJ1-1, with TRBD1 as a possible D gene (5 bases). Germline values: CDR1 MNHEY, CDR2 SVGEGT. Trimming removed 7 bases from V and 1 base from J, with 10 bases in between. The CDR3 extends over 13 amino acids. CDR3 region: CASTWRGNTEAFF. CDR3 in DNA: TGTGCCAGCACCTGGAGGGGGAACACTGAAGCTTTCTTT.

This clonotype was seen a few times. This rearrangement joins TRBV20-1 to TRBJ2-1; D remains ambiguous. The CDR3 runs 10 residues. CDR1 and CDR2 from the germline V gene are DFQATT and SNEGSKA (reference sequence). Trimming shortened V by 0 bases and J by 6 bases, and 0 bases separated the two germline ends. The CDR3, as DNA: TGCAGTGCTAGAGACAATGAGCAGTTCTTC. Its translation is CSARDNEQFF.

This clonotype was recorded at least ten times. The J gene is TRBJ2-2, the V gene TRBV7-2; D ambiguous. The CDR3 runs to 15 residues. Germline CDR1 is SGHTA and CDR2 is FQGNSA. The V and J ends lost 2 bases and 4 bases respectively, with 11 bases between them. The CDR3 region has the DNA TGTGCCAGCAGCTTACTTTCGGGCCCCACCGGGGAGCTGTTTTTT. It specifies CASSLLSGPTGELFF.

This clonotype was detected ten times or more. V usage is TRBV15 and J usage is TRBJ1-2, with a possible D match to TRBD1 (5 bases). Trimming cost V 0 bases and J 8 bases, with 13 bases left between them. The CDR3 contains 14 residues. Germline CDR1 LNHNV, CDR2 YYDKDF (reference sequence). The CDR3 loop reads CATSRDLEGRGYTF. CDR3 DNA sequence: TGTGCCACCAGCAGAGATTTGGAGGGACGGGGCTACACCTTC.

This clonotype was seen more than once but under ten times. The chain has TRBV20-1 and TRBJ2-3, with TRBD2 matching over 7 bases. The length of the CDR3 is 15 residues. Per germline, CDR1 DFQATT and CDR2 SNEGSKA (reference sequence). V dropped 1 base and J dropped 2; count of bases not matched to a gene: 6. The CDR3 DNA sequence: TGCAGTGCTAGAGTTGCTAGCGGTTACACAGATACGCAGTATTTT. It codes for CSARVASGYTDTQYF.

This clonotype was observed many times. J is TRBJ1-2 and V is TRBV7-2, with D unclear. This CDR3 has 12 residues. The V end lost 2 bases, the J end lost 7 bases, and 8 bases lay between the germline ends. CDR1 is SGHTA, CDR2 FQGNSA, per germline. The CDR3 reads CASSLTGLGYTF. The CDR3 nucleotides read TGTGCCAGCAGCTTAACTGGGCTTGGCTACACCTTC.

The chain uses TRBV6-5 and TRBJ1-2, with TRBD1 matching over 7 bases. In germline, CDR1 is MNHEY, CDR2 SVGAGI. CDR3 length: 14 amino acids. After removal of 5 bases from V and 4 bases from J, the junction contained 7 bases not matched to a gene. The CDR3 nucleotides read TGTGCCAGCAGTGCCAGACAGGGCATCTATGGCTACACCTTC. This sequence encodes CASSARQGIYGYTF.